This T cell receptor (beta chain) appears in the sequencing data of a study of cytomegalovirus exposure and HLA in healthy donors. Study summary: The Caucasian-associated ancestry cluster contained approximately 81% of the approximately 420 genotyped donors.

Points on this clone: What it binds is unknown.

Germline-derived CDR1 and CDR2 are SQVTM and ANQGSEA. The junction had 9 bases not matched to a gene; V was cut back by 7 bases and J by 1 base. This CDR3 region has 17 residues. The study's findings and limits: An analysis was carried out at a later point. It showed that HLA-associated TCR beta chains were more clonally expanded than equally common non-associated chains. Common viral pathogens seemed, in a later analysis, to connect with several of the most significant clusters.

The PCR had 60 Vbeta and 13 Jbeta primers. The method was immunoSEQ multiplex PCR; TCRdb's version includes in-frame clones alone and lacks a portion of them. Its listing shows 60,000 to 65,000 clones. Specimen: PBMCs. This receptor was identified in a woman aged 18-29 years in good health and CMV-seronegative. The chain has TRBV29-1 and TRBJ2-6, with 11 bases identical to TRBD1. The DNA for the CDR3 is TGCAGCGCGGCCGGGACAGGGGGATTTTCTGGGGCCAACGTCCTGACTTTC. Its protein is CSAAGTGGFSGANVLTF.